This TCR beta chain stems from a study of blood T cell repertoires in COVID-19. Overall study context: COVID-19 samples from acute and convalescent phases originated in the United States, Italy and Spain. Sources were T cells, B-cell-depleted T cells, or PBMCs; the material itself was cDNA or gDNA.

In the original workflow: Nucleated cell number was recorded as an estimate derived from reference gene primer amplification. Sequencing was performed with immunoSEQ multiplex PCR; in TCRdb, only in-frame clones are kept and a portion is missing. V and J calls plus clone size are reproduced from that table; the DNA served to infer D and trimming. The sample includes some 200,000 clones, more than 85% of them seen just once. This CDR3 region has 15 residues. Germline V lookup: CDR1 SGDLS, CDR2 YYNGEE. Trimming stripped 4 bases from V and 1 base from J, with 14 bases between. The rearrangement joins TRBV9 to TRBJ1-1; D is perhaps TRBD1 (5 bases). The TCR comes from a man in his forties with active or convalescent COVID-19. Sequencing input: peripheral blood. The CDR3 loop is CASSKNGGSNTEAFF. DNA of the CDR3: TGTGCCAGCAGCAAAAACGGGGGGTCGAACACTGAAGCTTTCTTT.